This T cell receptor (beta chain) was recovered during a study of CD8 T cells in Susac syndrome. Findings of the study overall: Clonal expansion was not observed in the Susac syndrome CD4+ T cell repertoires.

Trimming took 2 bases from V and 6 from J, leaving 18 bases between them. CDR3 length: 15 amino acids. Germline CDR1 SGHRS, CDR2 YFSETQ. Notes on this clonotype: Its antigen remains unknown.

An amount of RNA that ranged from roughly 0.5 to 1 ug was reverse transcribed with random hexamers. Multiplex PCR with immunoSEQ amplified the TCR beta CDR3 across 54 Vbeta and 13 Jbeta. TCRdb redid the calling of the immunoSEQ multiplex PCR reads with MiXCR, one entry per CDR3 protein. The data contain roughly 140,000 distinct CDR3 sequences, roughly 95% of them singletons. This clonotype originated in a human donor with Susac syndrome. The sequencing sample was made of CD4+ T cells from PBMCs. This chain links TRBV5-1 with TRBJ2-7; TRBD2 is a possible D gene (5 bases). In DNA form, the CDR3 reads TGCGCCAGCAGCTTCGGACTTTTAGGGCCCCTCGAGCAGTACTTC. Translated: CASSFGLLGPLEQYF.